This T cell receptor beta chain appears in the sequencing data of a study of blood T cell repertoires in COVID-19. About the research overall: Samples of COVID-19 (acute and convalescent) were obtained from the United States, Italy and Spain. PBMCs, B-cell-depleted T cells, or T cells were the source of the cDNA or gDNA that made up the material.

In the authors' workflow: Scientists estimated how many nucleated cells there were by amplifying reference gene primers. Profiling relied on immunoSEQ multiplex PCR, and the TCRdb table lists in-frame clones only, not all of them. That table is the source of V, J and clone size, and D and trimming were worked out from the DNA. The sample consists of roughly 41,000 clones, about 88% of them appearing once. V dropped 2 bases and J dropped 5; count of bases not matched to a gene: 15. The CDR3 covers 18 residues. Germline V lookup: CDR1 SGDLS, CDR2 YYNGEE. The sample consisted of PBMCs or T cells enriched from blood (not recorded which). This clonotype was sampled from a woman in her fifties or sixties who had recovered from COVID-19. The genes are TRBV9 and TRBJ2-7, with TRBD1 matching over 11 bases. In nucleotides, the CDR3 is TGTGCCAGCAGCGTCGGCGCGGGACCAGGACAGGGGGCCGACGAGCAGTACTTC. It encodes CASSVGAGPGQGADEQYF.